What follows are 25 T cell receptor beta chains derived from one specimen sequenced in a study of response to subunit inactivated influenza vaccine. MiXCR, applied by TCRdb to the RT-PCR reads, yields one record per CDR3 protein. The profile shows about 520,000 distinct CDR3 sequences, approximately 7.7% of them singletons. This material consisted of PBMCs from blood, taken less than 30 months after vaccination. These receptors were collected from a man between 50 and 69 years old who received an inactivated influenza vaccine.

V and J are TRBV3-1 and TRBJ2-1, with 8 bases matching TRBD2. The junction had 8 bases not matched to a gene; V was cut back by 1 base and J by 0 bases. The germline CDR1 and CDR2 sequences are LGHDT and YNNKEL (reference sequence). The CDR3 sequence is 18 residues long. The CDR3 loop reads CASSQGPGLVSSYNEQFF. CDR3 coding DNA: TGTGCCAGCAGCCAAGGTCCGGGACTAGTAAGCTCCTACAATGAGCAGTTCTTC.

This clonotype has a handful of counts. The chain has TRBV7-9 and TRBJ2-1; D not resolved. The CDR3 runs to 14 residues. Trimming removed 4 bases from V and 0 bases from J, with 7 bases in between. Per germline, CDR1 SEHNR and CDR2 FQNEAQ (reference sequence). The CDR3 is CASSSFASYNEQFF. In nucleotides, the CDR3 is TGTGCCAGCAGCTCATTCGCCTCCTACAATGAGCAGTTCTTC.

This clonotype occurred many times. The rearrangement uses TRBV4-3 and TRBJ1-2; D not certain. The CDR3 covers 15 residues. Germline CDR1 is LGHNA and CDR2 is YSLEER. The V gene lost 0 bases and the J gene lost 5 bases, with 13 bases spanning the gap. Here the CDR3 reads CASSQDPRAKYGYTF. The CDR3 DNA follows: TGCGCCAGCAGCCAAGATCCGAGGGCCAAGTATGGCTACACCTTC.

This clonotype was recorded at least ten times. This chain uses TRBV11-2 with TRBJ2-5, with 7 positions matching TRBD2. The junction had 2 bases not matched to a gene; V was cut back by 3 bases and J by 4 bases. CDR1 SGHAT and CDR2 FQNNGV come from the germline V gene. The CDR3 loop spans 13 amino acids. CDR3 protein: CASSFGRAETQYF. The CDR3 DNA reads TGTGCCAGCAGCTTTGGGAGGGCAGAGACCCAGTACTTC.

Only a few counts were recorded for this clonotype. The V and J genes are TRBV12-3 or TRBV12-4 and TRBJ1-2; no clear D. There are 15 residues in the CDR3. The ends were cut back, 5 bases at V and 1 base at J, with 14 bases in the middle. The CDR3 sequence is CASSTAAPNNYGYTF. CDR3 DNA sequence: TGTGCCAGCAGTACCGCGGCACCTAATAACTATGGCTACACCTTC.

This clonotype was seen at least ten times. The chain links TRBV6-1 to TRBJ2-1, with TRBD2 matching over 7 bases. The CDR3 runs to 15 residues. The V gene's germline CDR1 is MNHNS and CDR2 SASEGT. The J segment lost 4 bases and the V segment lost 5 bases, leaving 8 bases of the junction unmatched. The CDR3 DNA reads TGTGCCAGCAGTCCCGGACTAGGGTGGTACAATGAGCAGTTCTTC. It specifies CASSPGLGWYNEQFF.

This clonotype has at least ten counts. DNA for the CDR3: TGTGCCAGCAGCTTTTACTTCGGGGTAGGGAACGAGCAGTACTTC. It codes for CASSFYFGVGNEQYF. The V gene is TRBV14, the J gene TRBJ2-7; maybe TRBD2 (5 bases). Germline lookup yields CDR1 SGHDN and CDR2 FVKESK. Trimming shortened V by 5 bases and J by 5 bases, and 19 bases separated the two germline ends. This CDR3 spans 15 amino acids.

The sample holds a few counts of this clonotype. This chain connects TRBV2 to TRBJ2-3; 8 nucleotides align to TRBD1. Germline V gives CDR1 SNHLY, CDR2 FYNNEI. J was trimmed by 8 bases and V by 3 bases; bases with no gene match: 4. CDR3 size: 13 residues. The DNA of the CDR3 is TGTGCCAGCAGTGAGCAAACAGGGGGTACGCAGTATTTT. Residues: CASSEQTGGTQYF.

This clonotype has just a few counts. This chain uses TRBV7-7 with TRBJ2-5; maybe TRBD1 (6 bases). The V gene lost 1 base and the J gene lost 0 bases, with 12 bases spanning the gap. CDR1 is SSHAT, CDR2 FNYEAQ, per germline (reference sequence). The CDR3 extends over 16 amino acids. Here the CDR3 DNA reads TGTGCCAGCAGCTTAGTTCCCGGACAGTACCAAGAGACCCAGTACTTC. It encodes CASSLVPGQYQETQYF.

V and J are TRBV25-1 and TRBJ2-7; D is perhaps TRBD1 or TRBD2 (5 bases each). CDR3 length: 21 residues. The germline V gene has CDR1 MGHDK and CDR2 SYGVNS. The ends were cut back, 0 bases at V and 0 bases at J, with 27 bases in the middle. The CDR3 sequence is CASSEYVRVRASGDLSYEQYF. CDR3 nucleotide sequence: TGTGCCAGCAGTGAATATGTTAGGGTGAGGGCTAGTGGGGACCTCTCCTACGAGCAGTACTTC.

In its sample, this clonotype was seen many times. The CDR3 protein is CASSLALLAGGNEQFF. The CDR3 coding sequence is TGTGCCAGCAGCTTAGCCCTGCTAGCGGGGGGTAATGAGCAGTTCTTC. The rearrangement links TRBV7-6 to TRBJ2-1, with 11 bases that match TRBD2. In germline, CDR1 is SGHVS, CDR2 FNYEAQ. The CDR3 is made up of 16 amino acids. Trimming cost V 0 bases and J 7 bases; bases outside gene matches: 5.

This clonotype was detected many times. The chain couples TRBV20-1 to TRBJ1-5; no clear D. Per the germline V gene, CDR1 is DFQATT and CDR2 is SNEGSKA (reference sequence). The CDR3 length is 18 residues. V was trimmed by 6 bases and J by 2 bases, leaving 26 bases between them. CDR3 sequence reads: CSATHQDGGPERNQPQHF. The CDR3 nucleotides read TGCAGTGCCACCCATCAGGACGGAGGACCCGAGCGCAATCAGCCCCAGCATTTT.

This rearrangement joins TRBV5-1 to TRBJ2-7; D is uncertain. The ends were cut back, 0 bases at V and 2 bases at J, with 9 bases in the middle. This CDR3 contains 14 residues. In germline, CDR1 is SGHRS, CDR2 YFSETQ. CDR3 nucleotides: TGCGCCAGCAGCTTGGCCGACGGTACCTACGAGCAGTACTTC. Translated: CASSLADGTYEQYF.

J is TRBJ2-7 and V is TRBV20-1, with TRBD2 matching over 14 bases. The J segment lost 2 bases and the V segment lost 0 bases, leaving 6 bases of the junction unmatched. The germline V gene encodes CDR1 DFQATT and CDR2 SNEGSKA (reference sequence). This CDR3 contains 17 residues. The CDR3 spells CSAREYGGLAGAYEQYF. Written as DNA, the CDR3 is TGCAGTGCTAGAGAATACGGGGGACTAGCGGGAGCCTACGAGCAGTACTTC.

This clonotype has a count of ten or more. The genes are TRBV11-2 and TRBJ1-2; 8 nucleotides line up with TRBD1. With 0 bases clipped from V and 7 bases from J, the junction kept 7 bases outside the gene matches. This CDR3 spans 15 amino acids. The V gene's germline CDR1 is SGHAT and CDR2 FQNNGV. Here the CDR3 DNA reads TGTGCCAGCAGCTTAGAACAGGGGGGTTACCTTGGCTACACCTTC. Translated, it gives CASSLEQGGYLGYTF.

Only a few counts were recorded for this clonotype. The CDR3 nucleotides read TGCAGTGCTAGCTCTTCTAATCAGAACACTGAAGCTTTCTTT. Protein: CSASSSNQNTEAFF. The chain recombines TRBV20-1 with TRBJ1-1, with unresolved D. The CDR3 runs 14 residues. The V end was cut by 3 bases, the J end by 1 base, with 12 bases between. The germline V gene encodes CDR1 DFQATT and CDR2 SNEGSKA (reference sequence).

This clonotype was recorded a few times. The chain carries TRBV29-1 and TRBJ2-1, with 14 bases identical to TRBD2. Germline V lookup: CDR1 SQVTM, CDR2 ANQGSEA. After removal of 7 bases from V and 8 bases from J, the junction contained 4 bases not matched to a gene. CDR3 size: 13 residues. CDR3 in amino acids: CSAGTSGRYEQFF. CDR3 DNA: TGCAGCGCAGGGACTAGCGGGAGATATGAGCAGTTCTTC.

In its sample, this clonotype was seen a few times. The chain joins TRBV15 to TRBJ2-1; D is undetermined. Germline lookup yields CDR1 LNHNV and CDR2 YYDKDF (reference sequence). Trimming pared 0 bases from V and 16 bases from J, leaving 19 bases between. The CDR3 extends over 14 amino acids. The CDR3 loop is CATSRDPAPDRKFF. Written as DNA, the CDR3 is TGTGCCACCAGCAGAGATCCTGCCCCGGACCGCAAATTCTTC. The full variable domain, its missing parts supplied by reference TRBV15 and TRBJ2-1, is DAMVIQNPRYQVTQFGKPVTLSCSQTLNHNVMYWYQQKSSQAPKLLFHYYDKDFNNEADTPDNFQSRRPNTSFCFLDIRSPGLGDTAMYLCATSRDPAPDRKFFGPGTRLTVL.

The chain joins TRBV15 to TRBJ1-1; tentative D call: TRBD1 (5 bases). The germline CDR1 and CDR2 sequences are LNHNV and YYDKDF (reference sequence). Trimming stripped 0 bases from V and 0 bases from J, with 14 bases between. The CDR3 has 17 amino acids. CDR3 sequence: CATSRDRGSPMNTEAFF. DNA of the CDR3: TGTGCCACCAGCAGAGACCGGGGGTCCCCCATGAACACTGAAGCTTTCTTT.

This clonotype came up many times. This rearrangement joins TRBV3-1 to TRBJ1-1; D possibly corresponds to TRBD1 (6 bases). Germline V CDR1 and CDR2: LGHDT, YNNKEL (reference sequence). The CDR3 spans 14 residues. Trimming removed 6 bases from V and 1 base from J, with 12 bases in between. CDR3 sequence reads: CASSFLQGNTEAFF. CDR3 coding DNA: TGTGCCAGCAGTTTTTTACAGGGGAACACTGAAGCTTTCTTT. Filled out from reference TRBV3-1 and TRBJ1-1, the complete variable domain reads DTAVSQTPKYLVTQMGNDKSIKCEQNLGHDTMYWYKQDSKKFLKIMFSYNNKELIINETVPNRFSPKSPDKAHLNLHINSLELGDSAVYFCASSFLQGNTEAFFGQGTRLTVV.

This clonotype was counted a few times. The chain links TRBV5-1 to TRBJ1-4; 7 bases line up with TRBD1. Germline V CDR1 and CDR2: SGHRS, YFSETQ. This CDR3 is built from 13 residues. The V gene end was trimmed by 5 bases and the J gene end by 8 bases; junction bases not matched to a gene: 6. CDR3 sequence: CASSSGGFEKLFF. CDR3 coding DNA: TGCGCCAGCAGTTCAGGGGGATTCGAAAAACTGTTTTTT.

This clonotype came up a few times. The J gene is TRBJ2-7, the V gene TRBV20-1; 8 nucleotides match TRBD1. CDR3 length: 13 amino acids. V shed 4 bases and J 4 bases; nucleotides not matched to a gene: 6. Germline V gene data show CDR1 as DFQATT and CDR2 as SNEGSKA (reference sequence). As DNA, the CDR3 is TGCAGTGCTACCGACAGGGGACCATACGAGCAGTACTTC. This codes for CSATDRGPYEQYF.

This clonotype was seen a handful of times. The chain combines TRBV5-1 with TRBJ2-7; TRBD1 matches 7 bases. The V segment lost 4 bases and the J segment 5 bases; nucleotides outside the gene matches: 9. Germline CDR1 and CDR2: SGHRS and YFSETQ. The CDR3 loop spans 14 amino acids. The CDR3 is CASSKDRVGNEQYF. The CDR3 DNA follows: TGCGCCAGCAGCAAAGACAGGGTGGGGAACGAGCAGTACTTC.

This clonotype was seen a few times. This rearrangement joins TRBV5-6 to TRBJ2-7, with TRBD2 matching over 7 bases. CDR3 length: 14 amino acids. Germline trimming cut 8 bases from V and 4 bases from J; bases unmatched to any gene: 12. Germline V lookup: CDR1 SGHDT, CDR2 YYEEEE. The CDR3 loop is CASRPREVLYEQYF. CDR3 nucleotide sequence: TGTGCCAGTAGACCCCGGGAGGTTCTGTACGAGCAGTACTTC.

This clonotype was counted ten times or more. This chain joins TRBV5-1 and TRBJ1-2, with 7 bases matching TRBD1. The germline gives CDR1 SGHRS, CDR2 YFSETQ. This CDR3 contains 14 residues. The V gene end was trimmed by 2 bases and the J gene end by 3 bases; junction bases not matched to a gene: 4. The CDR3 region is CASSLQGPDYGYTF. Written as DNA, the CDR3 is TGCGCCAGCAGCTTACAGGGGCCTGACTATGGCTACACCTTC.